The TCR beta chain described here comes from a study of T cell changes during pregnancy in multiple sclerosis. TCRdb's copy holds only in-frame clones and misses some; the assay was immunoSEQ multiplex PCR. The sample holds approximately 41,000 clones, 90% to 95% seen once. The germline V gene encodes CDR1 MNHEY and CDR2 SMNVEV (reference sequence). The CDR3 length is 15 residues. V trimming: 3 bases; J trimming: 6 bases; junction bases outside the gene matches: 5. This TCR was sampled from a female donor with multiple sclerosis, enrolled in a pregnancy study. The V call is TRBV27, the J call TRBJ2-7; 13 bases fit TRBD2. The source material was CD8+ T cells from peripheral blood mononuclear cells, sampled in the third trimester of pregnancy. The CDR3 region is CASSFGLAGVGEQYF. As DNA, the CDR3 is TGTGCCAGCAGTTTCGGACTAGCGGGAGTGGGCGAGCAGTACTTC.